These 19 T cell receptor beta chains originate from one sample sequenced in a study of shared clonotypes between healthy human individuals. The assay was immunoSEQ multiplex PCR, and TCRdb's table has in-frame clones only and misses some. The table lists around 2.5 million clones, 90% to 95% of them singletons. The sample taken for sequencing was naive CD4+ T cells from PBMCs. Subset indicated: CD45RA+ positively selected. Source of these receptors: a man younger than 35 in good health. Some clones in this sample may be carry-over from other donors' samples.

The chain recombines TRBV19 with TRBJ2-7, with 13 bases matching TRBD2. The CDR3 is 18 amino acids. Germline V CDR1 and CDR2: LNHDA, SQIVND (reference sequence). After removal of 3 bases from V and 9 bases from J, the junction contained 17 bases not matched to a gene. CDR3 protein: CASSMPGQPTSGRARQYF. Here the CDR3 DNA reads TGTGCCAGTAGTATGCCGGGACAGCCAACTAGCGGGAGGGCCAGGCAGTACTTC.

Notes on this clone: Other DNA sequences in this sample translate to the same CDR3. The chain combines TRBV7-3 with TRBJ2-2; possible D gene TRBD1, 5 bases. The CDR3 covers 15 residues. The germline V gene encodes CDR1 SGHTA and CDR2 FQGTGA. V was cut by 1 base and J by 1 base, with 7 bases left in between. CDR3 region: CASSLRGQNTGELFF. In DNA, the CDR3 is TGTGCCAGCAGCTTAAGAGGACAGAACACCGGGGAGCTGTTTTTT.

V and J are TRBV5-1 and TRBJ2-3; TRBD1 agrees at 9 bases. Trimming at V came to 9 bases and at J to 0 bases, leaving 8 bases not matched to a gene. The CDR3 is made up of 15 amino acids. Germline-derived CDR1 and CDR2 are SGHRS and YFSETQ. For the CDR3, the DNA is TGCGCCACCAGTACCGACAGGGGGAGCACAGATACGCAGTATTTT. Its translation: CATSTDRGSTDTQYF.

This clone has only one observation. The V and J genes are TRBV5-1 and TRBJ2-2; TRBD1 or TRBD2 may be the D gene (7 bases each). CDR3 length equals 16 residues. Germline values: CDR1 SGHRS, CDR2 YFSETQ. The ends were cut back, 4 bases at V and 9 bases at J, with 22 bases in the middle. The chain's CDR3 is CASSRGGTAVPRELFF. CDR3 nucleotides: TGCGCCAGCAGCAGGGGAGGGACAGCCGTCCCGAGGGAGCTGTTTTTT.

The rearrangement links TRBV4-2 to TRBJ1-4; the match to TRBD1 covers 7 bases. The V segment lost 4 bases and the J segment 8 bases; nucleotides outside the gene matches: 4. This CDR3 contains 13 residues. In germline, CDR1 is LGHNA, CDR2 YNFKEQ. The DNA for the CDR3 is TGTGCCAGCAGCCCCAGGGACAGCGAAAAACTGTTTTTT. Its protein product is CASSPRDSEKLFF.

V and J are TRBV30 and TRBJ2-7; either TRBD1 or TRBD2 may fit D (6 bases each). Germline V CDR1 and CDR2: GTSNPN, SVGIG (reference sequence). V was clipped by 4 bases and J by 3 bases, with 19 bases between them. The CDR3 has 15 amino acids. CDR3 coding DNA: TGTGCCTGGATCCCACCGGGGGCGGGGTACTACGAGCAGTACTTC. The encoded protein is CAWIPPGAGYYEQYF.

The CDR3, as DNA: TGTGCCAGCAGTCCCAACAGGGAGTGGGATGGCTACACCTTC. This codes for CASSPNREWDGYTF. The chain combines TRBV27 with TRBJ1-2; D is perhaps TRBD1 (6 bases). Between the trimmed V and J ends, which lost 5 bases and 6 bases, there was a span of 16 bases. Germline V gene sequence: CDR1 MNHEY, CDR2 SMNVEV (reference sequence). The CDR3 is 14 residues long.

The V and J genes are TRBV18 and TRBJ2-5, with 8 bases identical to TRBD2. The CDR3 length is 16 residues. V shed 4 bases, J shed 5 bases, and the junction held 12 bases outside the gene matches. Germline V gene sequence: CDR1 KGHSH, CDR2 LQKENI. In DNA form, the CDR3 reads TGTGCCAGCTCACAGTCCGGGGCGGGAGGCGGCGAGACCCAGTACTTC. It translates to CASSQSGAGGGETQYF.

The chain joins TRBV7-2 to TRBJ2-7; D is ambiguous. Trimming took off 5 bases at V and 0 bases at J, with 2 bases between the two ends. The CDR3 runs to 11 residues. Germline CDR1 SGHTA, CDR2 FQGNSA. The DNA of the CDR3 is TGTGCCAGCAGCCACTCCTACGAGCAGTACTTC. Encoded protein: CASSHSYEQYF.

This chain joins TRBV28 and TRBJ2-1; D not resolved. The germline V and J ends were trimmed by 3 bases and 6 bases, with 6 bases remaining between them. Germline assignment: CDR1 MDHEN and CDR2 SYDVKM. The length of the CDR3 is 12 residues. The CDR3, as DNA: TGTGCCAGCAGTTTCCGAGTCAATGAGCAGTTCTTC. Its protein is CASSFRVNEQFF. The full variable domain, with the rest looked up from reference TRBV28 and TRBJ2-1, is DVKVTQSSRYLVKRTGEKVFLECVQDMDHENMFWYRQDPGLGLRLIYFSYDVKMKEKGDIPEGYSVSREKKERFSLILESASTNQTSMYLCASSFRVNEQFFGPGTRLTVL.

This chain joins TRBV18 and TRBJ1-1, with unresolved D. CDR3 length equals 17 residues. V was trimmed by 2 bases and J by 0 bases, leaving 16 bases between them. Germline CDR1 and CDR2: KGHSH and LQKENI. CDR3 amino acids: CASSPWAAEALNTEAFF. The CDR3 bases are TGTGCCAGCTCACCATGGGCAGCGGAAGCCTTGAACACTGAAGCTTTCTTT.

The rearrangement links TRBV5-1 to TRBJ1-1; tentatively, D is TRBD1 (6 bases). The CDR3 sequence is 16 residues long. Trimming left V 4 bases short and J 2 bases short, with 18 bases between. In germline, CDR1 is SGHRS, CDR2 YFSETQ. CDR3 amino acids: CASSRNINRVNTEAFF. CDR3 nucleotides: TGCGCCAGCAGCCGTAATATAAACAGGGTTAACACTGAAGCTTTCTTT.

The CDR3 DNA reads as TGTGCCAGTAGTCTCAGACAGGGGGCCTACGAGCAGTACTTC. This encodes CASSLRQGAYEQYF. This chain connects TRBV19 to TRBJ2-7; TRBD1 agrees at 9 bases. Germline V CDR1 and CDR2: LNHDA, SQIVND (reference sequence). This CDR3 region has 14 residues. V shed 5 bases and J 2 bases; nucleotides not matched to a gene: 4.

This clone was counted a single time. The chain employs TRBV11-3 and TRBJ1-2; the D is unclear. With 5 bases removed from V and 1 base from J, the gap between germline ends came to 8 bases. The CDR3 consists of 13 residues. Per germline, CDR1 SGHNT and CDR2 YENEEA. The chain's CDR3 is CASSKIINYGYTF. For the CDR3, the DNA is TGTGCCAGCAGCAAAATTATTAACTATGGCTACACCTTC. Together with reference TRBV11-3 and TRBJ1-2, the CDR3 gives the full variable domain: EAGVVQSPRYKIIEKKQPVAFWCNPISGHNTLYWYLQNLGQGPELLIRYENEEAVDDSQLPKDRFSAERLKGVDSTLKIQPAELGDSAVYLCASSKIINYGYTFGSGTRLTVV.

V is TRBV28 and J is TRBJ1-4, with 7 bases matching TRBD1. Germline CDR1 reads MDHEN; CDR2 reads SYDVKM. This CDR3 has 15 residues. The J segment lost 7 bases and the V segment lost 4 bases, leaving 9 bases of the junction unmatched. The CDR3 DNA sequence: TGTGCCAGCAGTTCCATAGACAGGGAGGGTGAAAAACTGTTTTTT. This encodes CASSSIDREGEKLFF.

This rearrangement joins TRBV28 to TRBJ2-1; TRBD1 matches at 8 bases. Germline V lookup: CDR1 MDHEN, CDR2 SYDVKM. Germline trimming cut 6 bases from V and 4 bases from J; bases unmatched to any gene: 8. The CDR3 has 15 amino acids. In nucleotides, the CDR3 is TGTGCCAGCAGGCTCCCGGGACAGGCTTACAATGAGCAGTTCTTC. Its translation: CASRLPGQAYNEQFF.

The rearrangement uses TRBV6-4 and TRBJ1-2; no clear D. With 0 bases removed from V and 8 bases from J, the gap between germline ends came to 10 bases. Per the germline V gene, CDR1 is MRHNA and CDR2 is SNTAGT. CDR3 length: 13 amino acids. The CDR3 loop is CASSDSWGIGYTF. The DNA of the CDR3 is TGTGCCAGCAGTGACTCGTGGGGTATCGGCTACACCTTC.

This clone was observed a single time. This chain uses TRBV6-4 with TRBJ2-1; 13 bases are shared with TRBD2. The CDR3 is made up of 17 amino acids. CDR1 and CDR2 (germline): MRHNA, SNTAGT. V was clipped by 6 bases and J by 8 bases; unmatched bases: 13. CDR3 sequence: CASRALEGLAGVYEQFF. CDR3 bases: TGTGCCAGCAGGGCCCTCGAAGGACTAGCGGGAGTATATGAGCAGTTCTTC.

This clone was counted a single time. This rearrangement joins TRBV4-1 to TRBJ2-3, with D possibly matching TRBD2 (6 bases). CDR1 and CDR2 from the germline V gene are MGHRA and YSYEKL. Trimming took 1 base from V and 4 from J, leaving 15 bases between them. The CDR3 covers 16 residues. The CDR3 here is CASSQGLGSGADTQYF. CDR3 nucleotide sequence: TGCGCCAGCAGCCAAGGGCTGGGGTCGGGGGCAGATACGCAGTATTTT.